This T cell receptor beta chain derives from a study of blood T cell repertoires in COVID-19. Study information: There were acute and convalescent COVID-19 samples, and they came from the United States, Italy and Spain.

Germline CDR1 MNHEY, CDR2 SVGAGI. J gave up 9 bases and V 5 bases, and 5 bases lay outside the gene matches. The CDR3 is 14 amino acids. TCRdb keeps only in-frame clones here, not all; method: immunoSEQ multiplex PCR. Of about 110,000 clones listed, 88% are singletons. The material sequenced was peripheral blood. The chain is built from TRBV6-5 and TRBJ2-1, with TRBD1 identical over 12 bases. The TCR comes from a woman in her forties or fifties with acute or convalescent COVID-19. The CDR3 loop is CASSPGTGGVEQFF. CDR3 in DNA: TGTGCCAGCAGTCCTGGGACAGGGGGCGTTGAGCAGTTCTTC.